Listed below are T cell receptor beta chains from one sample, sequenced in a study of T cell changes during pregnancy in multiple sclerosis. Only in-frame clones appear in the TCRdb table, and some are missing; sequencing was by immunoSEQ multiplex PCR. The sample includes around 74,000 clones, 80% to 90% of them seen just once. This material consisted of peripheral blood, taken before pregnancy. These TCRs come from a female donor with multiple sclerosis, enrolled in a pregnancy study. Both conserved end residues are part of each CDR3. The D gene is left open where the match is weak. Clone size is given for some rows only: seen once, a few or many times, or a class if the clone is expanded.

NA,TRBJ1-1,NA,TRBV6-6,TGTGCCAGCAGCCGGACTGGCGAGAACACTGAAGCTTTCTTT,CASSRTGENTEAFF
NA,TRBJ1-6,NA,TRBV18,TGTGCCAGCTCACCCGGGGGGACGGGTAATTCACCCCTCCACTTT,CASSPGGTGNSPLHF
NA,TRBJ1-1,NA,TRBV7-9,TGTGCCAGCAGCTTATTGAGTCAGGGATGGGGATTGAACACTGAAGCTTTCTTT,CASSLLSQGWGLNTEAFF
NA,TRBJ1-5,NA,TRBV7-2,TGTGCCAGCAGCTCTCAGGGTCCCAATCAGCCCCAGCATTTT,CASSSQGPNQPQHF
NA,TRBJ1-1,NA,TRBV4-1,TGCGCCAGCAGCCCCCTCACTACGGCGGCGACGACTGAAGCTTTCTTT,CASSPLTTAATTEAFF
NA,TRBJ1-1,NA,TRBV30,TGTGCCTGGAGTACAGGGCCCAAGAACACTGAAGCTTTCTTT,CAWSTGPKNTEAFF
NA,TRBJ1-1,NA,TRBV30,TGTGCCTGGAGTGAACAGGTAGACACTGAAGCTTTCTTT,CAWSEQVDTEAFF
once,TRBJ2-2,NA,TRBV29-1,TGCAGCGTTGAGGGGGCAGGGGTCACCGGGGAGCTGTTTTTT,CSVEGAGVTGELFF
few,TRBJ2-5,TRBD1,TRBV6-5,TGTGCCAACTACAGGGGGTACCAAGAGACCCAGTACTTC,CANYRGYQETQYF
NA,TRBJ1-3,NA,TRBV7-9,TGTGCCAGCAGCTTAATCACAGGCTCTGGAAACACCATATATTTT,CASSLITGSGNTIYF
NA,TRBJ1-4,NA,TRBV29-1,TGCAGCGTCCTAGGCCGGGGAGGGAATGAAAAACTGTTTTTT,CSVLGRGGNEKLFF
NA,TRBJ1-1,NA,TRBV6-5,TGTGCCAGCAGTTTTGAGGGTGGGACTGAAGCTTTCTTT,CASSFEGGTEAFF
NA,TRBJ2-1,TRBD1,TRBV29-1,TGCAGCGTTGAAGCTGCCGGGACAGAATCGCACAATGAGCAGTTCTTC,CSVEAAGTESHNEQFF
NA,TRBJ1-6,NA,TRBV7-2,TGTGCCAGCAGCTTAGCCCTGTATGGCAATTCACCCCTCCACTTT,CASSLALYGNSPLHF
few,TRBJ2-1,NA,TRBV30,TGTGCCTGGAGCGTGTTCTACAATGAGCAGTTCTTC,CAWSVFYNEQFF
NA,TRBJ1-2,NA,TRBV4-3,TGCGCCAGCAGCCTAGATGTTGGCTCCTATGGCTACACCTTC,CASSLDVGSYGYTF
NA,TRBJ2-1,TRBD2,TRBV5-1,TGCGCCAGCAGCTCCGGTTCTAGCGGGGGGGTGGGTGAGCAGTTCTTC,CASSSGSSGGVGEQFF
NA,TRBJ1-1,NA,TRBV6-1,TGTGCCAGCACCAAAACCTCGGGAATCACTGAAGCTTTCTTT,CASTKTSGITEAFF
NA,TRBJ1-5,TRBD1,TRBV19,TGTGCCAGTAACATCGCGGGACAGGACTATAGCAATCAGCCCCAGCATTTT,CASNIAGQDYSNQPQHF
NA,TRBJ1-2,NA,TRBV4-1,TGCGCCAGCAGCCAAGAGAGCAGGGGAGATGGCTACACCTTC,CASSQESRGDGYTF
NA,TRBJ2-7,NA,TRBV19,TGTGCCAGTAGTGGGGGCACAGTGGGCTACGAGCAGTACTTC,CASSGGTVGYEQYF
NA,TRBJ1-5,TRBD1,TRBV7-2,TGTGCCAGCACCACCGGACAGGGATGGCAGCCCCAGCATTTT,CASTTGQGWQPQHF
NA,TRBJ2-7,TRBD1,TRBV18,TGTGCCAGCTCACCCCACGAGACAGGGGGTGCGTACGAGCAGTACTTC,CASSPHETGGAYEQYF
once,TRBJ2-7,NA,TRBV19,TGTGCCAGTAGTCCGGTCCTAGCACGGTACGAGCAGTACTTC,CASSPVLARYEQYF
NA,TRBJ2-1,NA,TRBV5-6,TGTGCCAGCAGCGGCGACTGGAAGGAGTTCTTC,CASSGDWKEFF
NA,TRBJ2-5,NA,TRBV5-4,TGTGCCAGCAGCTTGGGACTTGCCAAGGAGACCCAGTACTTC,CASSLGLAKETQYF
NA,TRBJ1-2,NA,TRBV29-1,TGCAGCGTTGCCTCGACAGCGGGCTATGGCTACACCTTC,CSVASTAGYGYTF
NA,TRBJ2-7,TRBD1,TRBV6-5,TGTGCCAGCAGTTACTCGCCAGGGACAGGGATGGAAGAGCAGTACTTC,CASSYSPGTGMEEQYF
NA,TRBJ2-2,TRBD1,TRBV13,TGTGCCAGCACAAACCGGGACAGAAACACCGGGGAGCTGTTTTTT,CASTNRDRNTGELFF
few,TRBJ2-7,TRBD2,TRBV10-1,TGCGCCAGCAGTGATCTGACTAGCGGCTCCTACGAGCAGTACTTC,CASSDLTSGSYEQYF
NA,TRBJ2-4,TRBD1,TRBV7-3,TGTGCCAGCAGCTTAAGGGGGACAGGCGAAAACATTCAGTACTTC,CASSLRGTGENIQYF
NA,TRBJ2-1,TRBD2,TRBV5-1,TGCGCCAGCAGCCCTAGACTAGCGGGGTTTGAGCAGTTCTTC,CASSPRLAGFEQFF
NA,TRBJ2-7,TRBD2,TRBV14,TGTGCCAGCAGCCAAGTCGGACTAGGTTTCTACGAGCAGTACTTC,CASSQVGLGFYEQYF
few,TRBJ1-2,NA,TRBV19,TGTGCCAGTAGTAGAGGTCAACTCGATGGCTACACCTTC,CASSRGQLDGYTF
NA,TRBJ1-1,NA,TRBV18,TGTGCCAGCTCACCACGGAGGGGCCAGAACACTGAAGCTTTCTTT,CASSPRRGQNTEAFF
NA,TRBJ2-7,TRBD1,TRBV11-2,TGTGCCAGCAGCCACCTGACAGGGGGCGGAATGGATTACGAGCAGTACTTC,CASSHLTGGGMDYEQYF
NA,TRBJ2-1,TRBD2,TRBV19,TGTGCCAGTAGTCCGCGACTAGCGGGAGGCCCAAGCTCCTACAATGAGCAGTTCTTC,CASSPRLAGGPSSYNEQFF
NA,TRBJ2-3,NA,TRBV7-9,TGTGCCAGCAGCTCAGGAGGGTCCACAGATACGCAGTATTTT,CASSSGGSTDTQYF
once,TRBJ2-3,NA,TRBV6-1,TGTGCCAGCAGTGCACAGGGTTCCGATACGCAGTATTTT,CASSAQGSDTQYF
NA,TRBJ2-1,NA,TRBV5-6,TGTGCCAGCAGCTTGGGGCTAGCGTCTAGCTCCTACAATGAGCAGTTCTTC,CASSLGLASSSYNEQFF
NA,TRBJ1-4,NA,TRBV2,TGTGCCAGCAGGACGGGGAGGCTAAGCGAAAAACTGTTTTTT,CASRTGRLSEKLFF
NA,TRBJ2-1,TRBD1,TRBV6-5,TGTGCCAGCAGTGGCGGGACAGGGGCAGTTGAGCAGTTCTTC,CASSGGTGAVEQFF
NA,TRBJ1-1,NA,TRBV5-1,TGCGCCAGCAGCCGAGGAAGGGGCGACACTGAAGCTTTCTTT,CASSRGRGDTEAFF
NA,TRBJ1-6,TRBD1,TRBV7-9,TGTGCCAGCAGCTCATCGGGACAGGGGAGCTCCTATAATTCACCCCTCCACTTT,CASSSSGQGSSYNSPLHF
once,TRBJ1-1,NA,TRBV4-2,TGTGCCAGCAGCCAAGAAGACAGGCATGGGCACACTGAAGCTTTCTTT,CASSQEDRHGHTEAFF
few,TRBJ1-5,NA,TRBV7-9,TGTGCCAGCAGCCGAGAAGCCAATCAGCCCCAGCATTTT,CASSREANQPQHF
NA,TRBJ1-5,NA,TRBV19,TGTGCCAGTAGTATAGTAACGGGAGGGAATCAGCCCCAGCATTTT,CASSIVTGGNQPQHF